The clone carrying this TCR beta chain came up once. Clinical histories supplied by participants themselves formed the basis of cohort assignment. All recovered Cohort 3 donors got two negative PCRs, got clearance, or saw symptom resolution. These data belong to a study of blood T cell repertoires in COVID-19. Study as a whole: Acute and convalescent COVID-19 specimens originated in the United States, Italy and Spain.

How the authors handled the data: Reference gene primer amplification gave estimated nucleated cell counts. Generated by immunoSEQ multiplex PCR, the TCRdb table keeps only in-frame clones and is missing some. V and J calls and clone size are given by that table; D and trimming were obtained from the DNA. The sample has fewer than 350,000 clones, 75% to 90% seen once; the top ten hold 5.2%. The specimen was PBMCs or T cells enriched from blood (not recorded which). This TCR came from a man between 60 and 70 years old who had recovered from COVID-19.

The CDR3, as DNA: TGTGCCACCAGTGATTTAAATGGCCGTGAAGCTTTCTTT. Its translation is CATSDLNGREAFF. The gene calls are TRBV24-1 and TRBJ1-1; D gene ambiguous. The germline gives CDR1 KGHDR, CDR2 SFDVKD. The CDR3 contains 13 residues. The germline V and J ends were trimmed by 1 base and 7 bases, with 9 bases remaining between them.